This T cell receptor beta chain was observed in a study of cytomegalovirus exposure and HLA in healthy donors. Study in general: A preliminary data release comprised 80 million to 95 million unique TCRs obtained from HLA-typed donors.

These donors counted as nominally healthy when sampled, but unrecorded immune exposures were likely. The V and J ends lost 8 bases and 0 bases respectively, with 11 bases between them. This CDR3 region has 15 residues. Germline CDR1 is MDHEN and CDR2 is SYDVKM. Whole-study results and caveats: Researchers reportedly found TCR beta sequences accurately predicted most subjects' HLA-A and HLA-B alleles. Rare TCR sequences dominated, though some public TCRs recurred in many donors.

Comment on this clone: Antigen: not known.

PCR employed 60 Vbeta and 13 Jbeta primers. The repertoire was sequenced with immunoSEQ multiplex PCR; TCRdb's copy has only in-frame clones and lacks some. The table includes 100,000 to 150,000 clones, approximately 80% detected once. This sequence originates from a woman aged 40 to 50 in good health and CMV-seronegative. Specimen: PBMCs. The V and J genes are TRBV28 and TRBJ1-6; possibly TRBD1 for D (6 bases). CDR3 sequence: CASQGSSSYNSPLHF. The CDR3 DNA sequence: TGTGCCAGCCAGGGGTCCTCCTCCTATAATTCACCCCTCCACTTT.